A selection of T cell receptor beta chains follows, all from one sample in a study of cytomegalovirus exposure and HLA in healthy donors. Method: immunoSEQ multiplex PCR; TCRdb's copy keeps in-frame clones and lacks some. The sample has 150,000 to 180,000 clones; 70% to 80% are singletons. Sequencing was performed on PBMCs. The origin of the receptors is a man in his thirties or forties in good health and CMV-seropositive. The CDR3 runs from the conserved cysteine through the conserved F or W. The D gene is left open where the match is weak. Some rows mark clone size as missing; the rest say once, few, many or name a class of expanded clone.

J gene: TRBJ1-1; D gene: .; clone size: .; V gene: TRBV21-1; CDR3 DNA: TGTGCCAGCATCCCCCGAGAGAGTTCGAACACTGAAGCTTTCTTT; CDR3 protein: CASIPRESSNTEAFF
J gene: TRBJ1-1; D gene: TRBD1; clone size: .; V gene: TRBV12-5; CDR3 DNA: TGTGCTAGTGGTTTGAGGGGGCGATTCGAAGCTTTCTTT; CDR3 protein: CASGLRGRFEAFF
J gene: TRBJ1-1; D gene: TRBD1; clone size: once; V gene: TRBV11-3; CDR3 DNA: TGTGCCAGCAGCCCTAGGGGTGGCAGGGGGCCGGGTGAAGCTTTCTTT; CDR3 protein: CASSPRGGRGPGEAFF
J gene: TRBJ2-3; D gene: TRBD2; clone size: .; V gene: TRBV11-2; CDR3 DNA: TGTGCCAGCAGCTTAGTGCGGGGGGGGTCCACAGATACGCAGTATTTT; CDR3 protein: CASSLVRGGSTDTQYF
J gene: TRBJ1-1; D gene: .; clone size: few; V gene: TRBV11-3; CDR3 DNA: TGTGCCAGCGGGGCGGGGTCGAATACTGAAGCTTTCTTT; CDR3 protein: CASGAGSNTEAFF
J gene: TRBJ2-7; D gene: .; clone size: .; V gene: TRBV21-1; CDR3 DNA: TGTGCCAGCAGCCCCAAGAGGGAAGGGATTAAAGACGAGCAGTACTTC; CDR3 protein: CASSPKREGIKDEQYF
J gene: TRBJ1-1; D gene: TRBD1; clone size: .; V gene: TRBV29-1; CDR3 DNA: TGCAGCGTGCCCCGGGACAGGGGGCTTTTGAACACTGAAGCTTTCTTT; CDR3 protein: CSVPRDRGLLNTEAFF
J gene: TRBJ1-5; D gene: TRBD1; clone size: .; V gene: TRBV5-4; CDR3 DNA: TGTGCCAGCAGCCCAGGACAGGGGAGCAATCAGCCCCAGCATTTT; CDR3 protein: CASSPGQGSNQPQHF
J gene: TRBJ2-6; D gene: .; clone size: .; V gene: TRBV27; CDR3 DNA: TGTGCCAGCAGTACCAGGGTCCCGATTGATGGGGCCAACGTCCTGACTTTC; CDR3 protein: CASSTRVPIDGANVLTF
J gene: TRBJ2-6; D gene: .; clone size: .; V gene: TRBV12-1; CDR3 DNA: TGTGCCAGCAGCTCCGGGAAGGGTGGCTCTGGGGCCAACGTCCTGACTTTC; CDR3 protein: CASSSGKGGSGANVLTF
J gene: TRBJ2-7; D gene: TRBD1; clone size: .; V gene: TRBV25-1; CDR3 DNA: TGTGCCAGCAGTGAAGGCCAGGGGGCGCCTCGAGAGCAGTACTTC; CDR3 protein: CASSEGQGAPREQYF
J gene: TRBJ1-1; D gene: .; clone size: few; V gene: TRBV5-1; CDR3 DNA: TGCGCCAGCAGCTTGAAGTGGAGGGGAGACACTGAAGCTTTCTTT; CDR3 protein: CASSLKWRGDTEAFF
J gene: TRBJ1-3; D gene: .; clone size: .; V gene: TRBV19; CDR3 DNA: TGTGCCACCATCCGCGGGGGGGGGCGACGGCTCATCCCGAACACCATATATTTT; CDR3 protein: CATIRGGGRRLIPNTIYF
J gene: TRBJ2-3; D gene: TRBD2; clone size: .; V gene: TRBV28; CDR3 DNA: TGTGCCAGCAGTTTTCCGACTAGCGGGAGGGATACGCAGTATTTT; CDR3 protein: CASSFPTSGRDTQYF